The TCR beta chain described here comes from a study of T-cell memory formation after mild COVID-19. 5'RACE with constant-segment primers yielded barcoded, UMI-tagged TCR alpha and TCR beta cDNA libraries. From the 5' RACE reads, TCRdb called clonotypes with MiXCR, one entry per CDR3 protein. This table holds 190,000 or so distinct CDR3 sequences, 20% to 25% found once. Points from the study as a whole: Pre-infection memory already had some responding clones, implying cross-reactive memory joined.

The CDR3 is 18 residues long. J was trimmed by 2 bases and V by 4 bases; bases with no gene match: 14. CDR1 and CDR2 from the germline V gene are LNHNV and YYDKDF (reference sequence). This clonotype was detected a few times. Antigen unknown. This sequence originates from an adult woman who had mild COVID-19 (a few samples of this study predate the infection). Cell type and time point are not known. This chain links TRBV15 with TRBJ1-1, with 9 bases fitting TRBD1. The sequenced sample consisted of PBMCs or a T cell subset sorted from them (not recorded which). In DNA form, the CDR3 reads TGTGCCACCAGCACCCCTTTTCAGGACAGGGGCGGTAACACTGAAGCTTTCTTT. Encoded protein: CATSTPFQDRGGNTEAFF.